This T cell receptor (beta chain) was identified during a study of CXCR3-negative and CXCR3-positive naive CD8 T cells. Study observations and caveats: Memory, not naive, CXCR3-negative and CXCR3-positive cells differed in TRBV-TRBJ usage. Comparison of naive cells showed more hydrophobic TRB CDR3s in CXCR3-positive than in CXCR3-negative naive cells. Naive subsets did not differ in surface CD5, and the authors estimated TCR strength using properties of the TRB CDR3.

About this clonotype itself: Its antigen is still unknown.

UMI labels and 5' RACE were used to prepare the TRB cDNA libraries. TCRdb re-called the 5' RACE reads and shows each CDR3 protein once, DNA omitted. This sample contains about 86,000 distinct CDR3 sequences. Germline values: CDR1 SQVTM, CDR2 ANQGSEA. CDR3 length: 15 amino acids. CD45RO-CCR7+CD27+CD95- characterized naive CD8+ T cells. The source of this sequence is a human donor in good health. Some clones in this sample may be carry-over from other donors' samples. V is TRBV29-1 and J is TRBJ2-3; TCRdb calls TRBD1, which cannot be checked without DNA. The sample comprised naive CXCR3+ CD8+ T cells from blood. Subset noted: CD45RO-CCR7+CD27+CD95- naive CD8+ T cells expressing CXCR3 (TNR3+). CDR3 protein: CSVEGGTGGTDTQYF.